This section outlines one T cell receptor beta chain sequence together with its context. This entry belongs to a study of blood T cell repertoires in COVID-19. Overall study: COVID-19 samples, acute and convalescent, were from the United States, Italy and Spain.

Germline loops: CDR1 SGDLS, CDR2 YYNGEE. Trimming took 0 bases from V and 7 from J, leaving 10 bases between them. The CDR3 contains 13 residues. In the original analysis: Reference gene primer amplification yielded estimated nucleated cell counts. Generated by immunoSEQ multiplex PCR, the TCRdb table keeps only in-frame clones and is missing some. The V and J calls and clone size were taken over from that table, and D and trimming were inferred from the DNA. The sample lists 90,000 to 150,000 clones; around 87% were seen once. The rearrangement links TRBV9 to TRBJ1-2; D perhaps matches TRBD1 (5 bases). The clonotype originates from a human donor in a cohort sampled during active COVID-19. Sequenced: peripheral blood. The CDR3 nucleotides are TGTGCCAGCAGCGTAGGGGCAGGGTTTGGCTACACCTTC. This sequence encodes CASSVGAGFGYTF.